This paragraph covers one T cell receptor (beta chain) sequence. Its binding antigen is unknown. No base quality values were provided; no much bigger clone lies one nucleotide off. The immunoSEQ hsTCRB assay version 4 in survey mode was used to sequence TCRbeta repertoires from genomic DNA. For TCRbeta sequencing, genomic DNA was diluted to around 10 ng/uL, with up to 1 ug used per sample. Under the source paper's analysis protocol: TCRbeta data were analyzed in ImmunoSeq Analyzer 3.0, with diversity computed on productive nucleotide rearrangements. Using the Immunarch R package, the improved Chao index served to estimate lower-bound TCR diversity and the Gini coefficient served to estimate clonality. Nucleotide rearrangements that differed but encoded the same CDR3beta amino acid sequence were counted as separate clonotypes. Differential abundance analysis found TCRbeta sequences that were significantly enriched in antigen-responding cells compared with anti-CD3/anti-CD28-activated cells. TCRs were clustered by predicted peptide-MHC specificity with GLIPH2, both within individual participants and across merged participant data sets. TCRdb took this table from immuneACCESS and kept in-frame rearrangements with V and J called. Such tables lack part of the clones; where checked against another copy, unresolved V genes explain under half of the gap, and the rest is unexplained. Clone size and the V and J calls come from that table; the DNA yielded D and trimming. This sample is represented by roughly 20,000 clones; approximately 65% of them were singletons. The ten largest clonotypes hold approximately 8.4% of the sample.

The data belong to a study of persistence of HIV-infected CD4 T cells (dated by TCRdb to the early 2020s). Study-level background: Participants had been on suppressive ART for a median of roughly eight years. Peripheral blood samples of up to roughly 200 mL were taken at multiple time points, with the exception of a couple of participants who underwent leukapheresis at a single time point. CMV- and HIV-1 Gag-responding CD4+ T cells were isolated from ART-treated individuals so that antigen-driven clonal expansion of HIV-1-infected cells could be examined. The clonality of all cells in each sorted population was measured by TCRbeta sequencing, and the clonality of infected cells was measured by proviral sequencing. For the TCR cluster analysis across participants, 8 or 9 participants were included for CMV and 7 participants for Gag. On the study overall, not on this receptor specifically: Within the same sorted populations, TCR oligoclonality correlated with proviral oligoclonality. TCRbeta richness in CMV- and Gag-responding cells was significantly lower than in anti-CD3/anti-CD28-responding cells; CMV-responding cells had higher oligoclonality than CD3/CD28-stimulated and Gag-responding cells. Enrichment of degenerate expanded CDR3beta sequences was found in antigen-responding cells, suggesting convergent selection of CD4+ responses to CMV and Gag. Restriction of bulk TCR analyses to the rare CMV-responding cells that actually carried HIV-1 proviruses was not possible. Only a small number of individuals took part in the study, and only a limited range of antigens was tested.

This sample's treatment or condition label indicates: suppressive antiretroviral therapy. Cells were stimulated with lysates of CMV-infected fibroblasts at 9 to 10 ug/mL. Responding CD4+ T cells were sorted on the basis of upregulation of both CD40 ligand and CD69. HIV-1-infected adults in whom suppressive ART had been started during chronic infection were enrolled as participants. Plasma HIV-1 RNA had been undetectable (below 50 copies/mL) in participants for at least 4 years. To be included, a participant needed positive CMV serology and a CD4+ T cell count above 400 cells/uL. Before stimulation, PBMCs were isolated using density centrifugation and then depleted of CD8+ T cells. CD8-depleted PBMCs were stimulated for about 18 hours with anti-CD28/CD49d costimulation, CD40-blocking antibody and enfuvirtide to prevent new infections. Sorting was done on either a Beckman Coulter MoFlo Legacy or an XDP sorter, and propidium iodide was used to exclude dead cells. Genomic DNA was extracted with the QIAamp DNA Mini Kit for samples above one million cells, otherwise with the Quick-DNA Microprep Kit.

The germline V and J ends show losses of 1 base and 5 bases respectively, and no gene match explains 10 bases of the junction. CDR1 and CDR2 were assigned from the germline V gene as SGHTA and FQGTGA. From the cysteine up to the phenylalanine, the CDR3 has a length of 16 residues. Only the CDR3 DNA stays, 48 bases, in frame from base 1. The receptor was isolated from an adult woman with HIV who was CMV-seropositive. The rearranged chain carries TRBV7-3 and TRBJ1-1; TRBD1 matches 7 bases in the middle. This sample comprised CD4+ T cells sorted from PBMCs after roughly 17-hour stimulation, obtained from a patient who received antiretroviral therapy. This specimen's cell subset or site label, per the study, means: CD40L+CD69+ CD4 T cells responding to CMV lysate. This receptor carries the CDR3 CASSLMSAGGFTEAFF. The nucleotides read TGTGCCAGCAGCTTAATGTCGGCAGGGGGGTTTACTGAAGCTTTCTTT.